Below are 16 T cell receptor beta chains sequenced from a single sample in a study of cytomegalovirus exposure and HLA in healthy donors. Assay used: immunoSEQ multiplex PCR; TCRdb lists only in-frame clones, some missing. The sample lists roughly 110,000 clones, about 87% occurring once. Sequencing used PBMCs. These receptors all come from a young woman in good health and CMV-seropositive.

The genes are TRBV6-1 and TRBJ1-3; D might be TRBD1 (5 bases). The CDR3 is 17 residues long. Between the trimmed V and J ends, which lost 2 bases and 0 bases, there was a span of 14 bases. Germline V gives CDR1 MNHNS, CDR2 SASEGT. This chain's CDR3 is CASSELGVGLSGNTIYF. CDR3 in DNA: TGTGCCAGCAGTGAATTAGGGGTGGGTCTCTCTGGAAACACCATATATTTT.

V gene TRBV5-1 combines with J gene TRBJ1-2; the D gene is possibly TRBD1 (6 bases). CDR1 SGHRS and CDR2 YFSETQ come from the germline V gene. V lost 0 bases to trimming and J lost 1 base, with 7 bases between them. The CDR3 covers 14 residues. The CDR3, as DNA: TGCGCCAGCAGCTTGGAGGACAGTAACTATGGCTACACCTTC. It translates to CASSLEDSNYGYTF.

This clone was detected once. The chain carries TRBV5-5 and TRBJ1-4, with TRBD1 identical over 8 bases. Germline-derived CDR1 and CDR2 are SGHKS and YYEKEE (reference sequence). Trimming at V came to 3 bases and at J to 7 bases, leaving 8 bases not matched to a gene. The CDR3 runs 15 residues. The chain's CDR3 is CASSSQGAPGEKLFF. For the CDR3, the DNA is TGTGCCAGCAGCTCCCAGGGGGCGCCGGGTGAAAAACTGTTTTTT.

The J gene is TRBJ1-1, the V gene TRBV29-1; 7 positions match TRBD1. J lost 0 bases, V lost 6 bases, and 4 bases had no gene match. The CDR3 sequence is 13 residues long. The germline V gene encodes CDR1 SQVTM and CDR2 ANQGSEA. The CDR3: CSVGTGVNTEAFF. The CDR3 nucleotides read TGCAGCGTGGGTACAGGGGTGAACACTGAAGCTTTCTTT. The whole variable domain, remainder taken from reference TRBV29-1 and TRBJ1-1, is SAVISQKPSRDICQRGTSLTIQCQVDSQVTMMFWYRQQPGQSLTLIATANQGSEATYESGFVIDKFPISRPNLTFSTLTVSNMSPEDSSIYLCSVGTGVNTEAFFGQGTRLTVV.

This clone occurred a few times. The V and J genes are TRBV7-2 and TRBJ2-3; 7 bases match TRBD2. Germline CDR1 and CDR2: SGHTA and FQGNSA. CDR3 length: 17 amino acids. V trimming: 1 base; J trimming: 1 base; junction bases outside the gene matches: 8. DNA for the CDR3: TGTGCCAGCAGCTTAGAACCCCTCCGGGGGGGCACAGATACGCAGTATTTT. It encodes CASSLEPLRGGTDTQYF.

The rearrangement uses TRBV5-1 and TRBJ1-3; D might be TRBD1 (5 bases). The CDR3 runs 15 residues. CDR1 and CDR2 from the germline V gene are SGHRS and YFSETQ. V shed 1 base and J shed 0 bases, with 8 bases lying between them. The CDR3 protein is CASSLTGFSGNTIYF. CDR3 DNA sequence: TGCGCCAGCAGCTTGACAGGATTCTCTGGAAACACCATATATTTT.

V is TRBV5-1 and J is TRBJ2-7; 7 positions agree with TRBD1. The ends lost 0 bases at V and 5 bases at J; junction bases unmatched: 17. Germline V lookup: CDR1 SGHRS, CDR2 YFSETQ. This CDR3 contains 18 residues. The CDR3 bases are TGCGCCAGCAGCTTGGGATATTATCAGGGGACAGTAATTAACGAGCAGTACGTC. It translates to CASSLGYYQGTVINEQYV.

This chain joins TRBV29-1 and TRBJ2-2, with D unresolved. Looked up from germline, CDR1 is SQVTM and CDR2 is ANQGSEA. This CDR3 contains 12 residues. V lost 1 base to trimming and J lost 4 bases, with 4 bases between them. The CDR3 region has the DNA TGCAGCGTTGAAGCGGGCACCGGGGAGCTGTTTTTT. Its translation is CSVEAGTGELFF.

This CDR3 reads CASSPIHRDSNYNEQFF. The CDR3 nucleotides are TGTGCCAGCTCACCCATACACCGGGACAGTAACTACAATGAGCAGTTCTTC. The rearrangement links TRBV18 to TRBJ2-1, with 7 bases that match TRBD1. The CDR3 length is 17 residues. The germline CDR1 and CDR2 sequences are KGHSH and LQKENI. Trimming at V came to 3 bases and at J to 3 bases, leaving 11 bases not matched to a gene.

The chain recombines TRBV9 with TRBJ2-1, with a tentative D call TRBD1 (6 bases). The length of the CDR3 is 16 residues. The ends were cut back, 3 bases at V and 7 bases at J, with 20 bases in the middle. Germline CDR1 is SGDLS and CDR2 is YYNGEE. CDR3 amino acids: CASSGNRDITTNEQFF. CDR3 coding DNA: TGTGCCAGCAGCGGCAACCGGGACATCACCACGAATGAGCAGTTCTTC.

The rearrangement uses TRBV7-8 and TRBJ1-5; unclear D gene. Germline CDR1 SGHVS, CDR2 FQNEAQ. The V gene lost 0 bases and the J gene lost 8 bases, with 14 bases spanning the gap. The CDR3 runs to 15 residues. CDR3 loop: CASSLAGGPWEPQHF. CDR3 coding DNA: TGTGCCAGCAGCTTAGCCGGAGGGCCTTGGGAGCCCCAGCATTTT.

CDR3 amino acids: CASSGGVVSGNTIYF. In DNA, the CDR3 is TGTGCCAGCAGTGGCGGGGTAGTATCTGGAAACACCATATATTTT. The chain recombines TRBV6-5 with TRBJ1-3, with no clear D. The CDR3 is 15 residues long. The V gene's germline CDR1 is MNHEY and CDR2 SVGAGI. The ends were cut back, 5 bases at V and 1 base at J, with 12 bases in the middle.

V and J are TRBV7-9 and TRBJ2-1; a possible D gene is TRBD1 (5 bases). In germline, CDR1 is SEHNR, CDR2 FQNEAQ (reference sequence). CDR3 length equals 16 residues. Trimming took off 1 base at V and 7 bases at J, with 17 bases between the two ends. CDR3 residues: CASSLGGVVRANEQFF. Written as DNA, the CDR3 is TGTGCCAGCAGCTTAGGTGGGGTGGTCAGGGCAAATGAGCAGTTCTTC.

The chain recombines TRBV6-6 with TRBJ1-6; possibly TRBD1 for D (5 bases). Germline CDR1 is MNHNY and CDR2 is SVGAGI (reference sequence). Trimming shortened V by 6 bases and J by 7 bases, and 13 bases separated the two germline ends. CDR3 length: 14 residues. In DNA, the CDR3 is TGTGCCAGCAGCAACGTGGGGCAAAATTCACCCCTCCACTTT. Amino acids: CASSNVGQNSPLHF.

The rearrangement links TRBV27 to TRBJ1-4; a weak D match, TRBD1 (5 bases). With 8 bases removed from V and 10 bases from J, the gap between germline ends came to 17 bases. There are 13 residues in the CDR3. Germline CDR1 MNHEY, CDR2 SMNVEV (reference sequence). This CDR3 reads CASSQGGSRKLFF. The DNA for the CDR3 is TGTGCCAGCTCCCAGGGAGGAAGTAGAAAACTGTTTTTT.

The V gene is TRBV7-2, the J gene TRBJ1-5, with 7 bases that match TRBD1. The CDR3 is 16 residues long. Trimming cost V 3 bases and J 2 bases; bases outside gene matches: 7. Germline CDR1 is SGHTA and CDR2 is FQGNSA. CDR3 sequence: CASSFAQGGGNQPQHF. As DNA, the CDR3 is TGTGCCAGCAGCTTCGCTCAGGGGGGCGGCAATCAGCCCCAGCATTTT. Based on the CDR3 plus reference TRBV7-2 and TRBJ1-5, the full variable domain is GAGVSQSPSNKVTEKGKDVELRCDPISGHTALYWYRQSLGQGLEFLIYFQGNSAPDKSGLPSDRFSAERTGGSVSTLTIQRTQQEDSAVYLCASSFAQGGGNQPQHFGDGTRLSIL.